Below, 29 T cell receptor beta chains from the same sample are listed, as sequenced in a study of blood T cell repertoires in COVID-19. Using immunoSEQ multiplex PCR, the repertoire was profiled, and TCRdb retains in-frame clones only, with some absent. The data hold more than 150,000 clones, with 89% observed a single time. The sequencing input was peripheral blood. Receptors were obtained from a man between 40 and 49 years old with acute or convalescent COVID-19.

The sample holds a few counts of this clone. The CDR3 coding sequence is TGTGCCTGGAGTCGACAGGGGGACACTGAAGCTTTCTTT. Protein sequence: CAWSRQGDTEAFF. This chain connects TRBV30 to TRBJ1-1, with 9 bases matching TRBD1. Unmatched junction bases numbered 1, after V lost 2 bases and J lost 3 bases. Germline V gene data show CDR1 as GTSNPN and CDR2 as SVGIG (reference sequence). This CDR3 has 13 amino acids.

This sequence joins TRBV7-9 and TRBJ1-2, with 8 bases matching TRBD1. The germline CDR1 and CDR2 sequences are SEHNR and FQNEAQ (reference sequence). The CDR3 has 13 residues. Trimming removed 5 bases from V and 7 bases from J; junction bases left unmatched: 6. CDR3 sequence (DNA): TGTGCCAGCAGCCAAACGGGACAGGCTGGCTACACCTTC. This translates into CASSQTGQAGYTF.

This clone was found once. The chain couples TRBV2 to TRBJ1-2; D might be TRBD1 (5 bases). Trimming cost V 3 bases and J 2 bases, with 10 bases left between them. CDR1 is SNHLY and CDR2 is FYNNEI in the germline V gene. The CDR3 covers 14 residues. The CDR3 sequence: CASSDDSRNYGYTF. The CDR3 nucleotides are TGTGCCAGCAGTGACGACAGTAGAAACTATGGCTACACCTTC. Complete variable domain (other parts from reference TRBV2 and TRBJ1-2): EPEVTQTPSHQVTQMGQEVILRCVPISNHLYFYWYRQILGQKVEFLVSFYNNEISEKSEIFDDQFSVERPDGSNFTLKIRSTKLEDSAMYFCASSDDSRNYGYTFGSGTRLTVV.

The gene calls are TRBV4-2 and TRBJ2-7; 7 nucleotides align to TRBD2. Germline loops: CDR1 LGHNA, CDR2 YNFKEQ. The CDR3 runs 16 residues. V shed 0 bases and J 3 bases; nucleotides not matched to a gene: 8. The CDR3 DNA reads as TGTGCCAGCAGCCAAGACGGCCAGCGGGGTCTCTACGAGCAGTACTTC. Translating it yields CASSQDGQRGLYEQYF.

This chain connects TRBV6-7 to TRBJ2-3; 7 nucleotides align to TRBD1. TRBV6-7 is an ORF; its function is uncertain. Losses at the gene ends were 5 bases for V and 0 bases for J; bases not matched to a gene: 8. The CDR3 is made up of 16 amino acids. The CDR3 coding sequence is TGTGCCAGCAGTGCCGTTACAGGGGCGAGCACAGATACGCAGTATTTT. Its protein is CASSAVTGASTDTQYF.

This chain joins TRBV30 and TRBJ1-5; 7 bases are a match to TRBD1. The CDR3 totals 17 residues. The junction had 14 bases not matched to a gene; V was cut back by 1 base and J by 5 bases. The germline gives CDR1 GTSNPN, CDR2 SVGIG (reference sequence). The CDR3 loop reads CAWSAYRGLGGDQPQHF. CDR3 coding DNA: TGTGCCTGGAGTGCTTACAGGGGTCTCGGAGGGGATCAGCCCCAGCATTTT.

CDR3 in DNA: TGCGCCGGAAAAACAGGGGCCCCCTACGAGCAGTACTTC. Translation gives CAGKTGAPYEQYF. The V gene is TRBV10-2, the J gene TRBJ2-7, with 7 bases identical to TRBD1. The V segment lost 11 bases and the J segment 2 bases; nucleotides outside the gene matches: 9. This CDR3 region has 13 residues. Germline values: CDR1 WSHSY, CDR2 SAAADI.

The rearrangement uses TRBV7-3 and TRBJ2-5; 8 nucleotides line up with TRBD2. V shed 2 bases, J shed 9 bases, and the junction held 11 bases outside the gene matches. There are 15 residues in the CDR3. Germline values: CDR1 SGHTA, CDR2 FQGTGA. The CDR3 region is CASSLFGGVMAAQYF. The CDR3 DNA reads TGTGCCAGCAGCTTATTCGGGGGGGTGATGGCGGCCCAGTACTTC.

The CDR3, as DNA: TGTGCCAGTGGGGCCGGGGGTGAGAGCAATCAGCCCCAGCATTTT. It codes for CASGAGGESNQPQHF. The chain employs TRBV19 and TRBJ1-5; a possible D gene is TRBD1 (5 bases). Trimming shortened V by 8 bases and J by 1 base, and 15 bases separated the two germline ends. CDR3 length: 15 amino acids. Germline V gene data show CDR1 as LNHDA and CDR2 as SQIVND (reference sequence). Drawing the rest from reference TRBV19 and TRBJ1-5, the complete variable domain is DGGITQSPKYLFRKEGQNVTLSCEQNLNHDAMYWYRQDPGQGLRLIYYSQIVNDFQKGDIAEGYSVSREKKESFPLTVTSAQKNPTAFYLCASGAGGESNQPQHFGDGTRLSIL.

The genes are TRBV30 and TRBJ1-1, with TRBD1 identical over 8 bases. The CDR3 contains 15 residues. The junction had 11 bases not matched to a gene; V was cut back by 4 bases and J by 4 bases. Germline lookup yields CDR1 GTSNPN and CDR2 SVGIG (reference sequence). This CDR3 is CAWNLGQGQSTEAFF. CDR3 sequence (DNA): TGTGCCTGGAACCTCGGACAGGGACAGAGCACTGAAGCTTTCTTT.

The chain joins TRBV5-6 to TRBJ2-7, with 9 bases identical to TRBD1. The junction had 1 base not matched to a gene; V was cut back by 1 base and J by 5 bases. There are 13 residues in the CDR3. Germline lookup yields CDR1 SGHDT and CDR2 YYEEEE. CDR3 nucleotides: TGTGCCAGCAGCTTGACAGGGGGCAACGAGCAGTACTTC. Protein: CASSLTGGNEQYF.

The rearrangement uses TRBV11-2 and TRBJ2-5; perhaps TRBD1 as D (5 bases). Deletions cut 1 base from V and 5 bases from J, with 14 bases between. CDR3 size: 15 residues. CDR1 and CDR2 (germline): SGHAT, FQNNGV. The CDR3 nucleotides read TGTGCCAGCAGCTTAGGAAAGGGGTATACGGAGACCCAGTACTTC. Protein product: CASSLGKGYTETQYF.

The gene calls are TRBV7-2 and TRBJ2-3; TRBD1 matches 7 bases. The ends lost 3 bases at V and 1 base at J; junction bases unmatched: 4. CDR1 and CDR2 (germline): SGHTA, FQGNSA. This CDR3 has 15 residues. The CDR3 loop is CASSFTGDGTDTQYF. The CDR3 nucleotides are TGTGCCAGCAGCTTCACAGGGGATGGCACAGATACGCAGTATTTT.

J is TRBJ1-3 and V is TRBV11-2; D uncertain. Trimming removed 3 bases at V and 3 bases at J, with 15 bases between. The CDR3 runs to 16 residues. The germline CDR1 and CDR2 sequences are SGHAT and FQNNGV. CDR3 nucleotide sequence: TGTGCCAGCAGCTTCTTCTCTGGGCAGGTTGGAAACACCATATATTTT. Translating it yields CASSFFSGQVGNTIYF.

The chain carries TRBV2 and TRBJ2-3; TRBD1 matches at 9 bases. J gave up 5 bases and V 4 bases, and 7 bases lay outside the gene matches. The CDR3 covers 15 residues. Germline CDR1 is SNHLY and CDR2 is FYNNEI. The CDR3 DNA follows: TGTGCCAGCAGTGTGGGGACAGGGAGGGAAGATACGCAGTATTTT. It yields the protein CASSVGTGREDTQYF. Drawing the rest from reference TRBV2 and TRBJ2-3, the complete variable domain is EPEVTQTPSHQVTQMGQEVILRCVPISNHLYFYWYRQILGQKVEFLVSFYNNEISEKSEIFDDQFSVERPDGSNFTLKIRSTKLEDSAMYFCASSVGTGREDTQYFGPGTRLTVL.

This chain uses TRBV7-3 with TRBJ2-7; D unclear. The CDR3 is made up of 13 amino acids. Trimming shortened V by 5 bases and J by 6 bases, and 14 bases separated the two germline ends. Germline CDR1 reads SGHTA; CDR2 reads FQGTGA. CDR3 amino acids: CASSQAPKTEQYF. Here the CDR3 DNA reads TGTGCCAGCAGCCAGGCCCCTAAGACCGAGCAGTACTTC.

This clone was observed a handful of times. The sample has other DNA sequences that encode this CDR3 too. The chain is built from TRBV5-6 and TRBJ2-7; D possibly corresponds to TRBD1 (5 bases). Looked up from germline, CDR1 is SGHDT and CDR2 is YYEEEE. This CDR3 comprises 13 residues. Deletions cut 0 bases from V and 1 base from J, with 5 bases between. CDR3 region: CASSLAGSYEQYF. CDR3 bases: TGTGCCAGCAGCTTGGCAGGGTCCTACGAGCAGTACTTC.

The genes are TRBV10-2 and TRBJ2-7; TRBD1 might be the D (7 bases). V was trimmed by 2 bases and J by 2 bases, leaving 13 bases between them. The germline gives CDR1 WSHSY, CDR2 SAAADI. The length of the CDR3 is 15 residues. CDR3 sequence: CASSEGGGWTYEQYF. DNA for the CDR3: TGCGCCAGCAGTGAGGGAGGGGGCTGGACCTACGAGCAGTACTTC.

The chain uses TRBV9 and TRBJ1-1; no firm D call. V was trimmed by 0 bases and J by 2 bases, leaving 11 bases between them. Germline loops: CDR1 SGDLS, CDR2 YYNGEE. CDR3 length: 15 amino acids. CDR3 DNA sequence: TGTGCCAGCAGCGTAGTAGCGGGATCAAACACTGAAGCTTTCTTT. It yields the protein CASSVVAGSNTEAFF.

The CDR3 bases are TGTGCCAGCAGCTTAGGACAGCGGGTTGGTGAGCCCCAGCATTTT. It codes for CASSLGQRVGEPQHF. The chain recombines TRBV7-2 with TRBJ1-5; D may be TRBD1 (5 bases). The CDR3 runs 15 residues. Trimming stripped 1 base from V and 8 bases from J, with 15 bases between. Germline V CDR1 and CDR2: SGHTA, FQGNSA.

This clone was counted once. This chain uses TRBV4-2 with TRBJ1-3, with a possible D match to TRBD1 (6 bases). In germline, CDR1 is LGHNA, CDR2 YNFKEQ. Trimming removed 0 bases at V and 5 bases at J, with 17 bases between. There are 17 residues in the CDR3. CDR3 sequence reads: CASSQDLFAQGRNTIYF. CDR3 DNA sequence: TGTGCCAGCAGCCAAGATTTATTCGCGCAGGGGAGAAACACCATATATTTT.

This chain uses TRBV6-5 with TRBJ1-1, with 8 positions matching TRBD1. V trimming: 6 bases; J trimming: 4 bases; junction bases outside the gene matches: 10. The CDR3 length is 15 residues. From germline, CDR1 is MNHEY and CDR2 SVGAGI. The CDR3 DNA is TGTGCCAGCAGCGAGGGGGACAGGTATCTCACTGAAGCTTTCTTT. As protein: CASSEGDRYLTEAFF.

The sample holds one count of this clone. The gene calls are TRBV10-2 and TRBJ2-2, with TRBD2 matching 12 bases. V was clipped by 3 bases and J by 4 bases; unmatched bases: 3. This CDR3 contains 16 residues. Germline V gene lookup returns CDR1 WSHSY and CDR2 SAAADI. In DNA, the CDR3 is TGCGCCAGCAGTGATCTAGCGGGGGGGGGCACCGGGGAGCTGTTTTTT. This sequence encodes CASSDLAGGGTGELFF.

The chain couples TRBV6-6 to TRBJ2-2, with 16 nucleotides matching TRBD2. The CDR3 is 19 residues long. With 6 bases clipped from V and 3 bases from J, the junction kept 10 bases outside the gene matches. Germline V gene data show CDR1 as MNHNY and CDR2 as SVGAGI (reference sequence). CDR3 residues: CASSWGLAGGNRHTGELFF. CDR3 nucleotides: TGTGCCAGCAGCTGGGGACTAGCGGGGGGGAACAGACACACCGGGGAGCTGTTTTTT.

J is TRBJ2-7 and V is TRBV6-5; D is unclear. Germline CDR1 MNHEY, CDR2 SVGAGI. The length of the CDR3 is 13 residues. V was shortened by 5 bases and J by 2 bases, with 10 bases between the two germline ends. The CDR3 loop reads CASSRQVTYEQYF. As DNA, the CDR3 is TGTGCCAGCAGTAGGCAGGTCACCTACGAGCAGTACTTC.

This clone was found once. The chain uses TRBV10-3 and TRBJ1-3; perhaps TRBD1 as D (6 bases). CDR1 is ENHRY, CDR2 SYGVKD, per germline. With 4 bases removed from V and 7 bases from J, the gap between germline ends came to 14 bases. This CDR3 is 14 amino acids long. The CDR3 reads CAISGGQGRNTIYF. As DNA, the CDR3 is TGTGCCATCAGTGGGGGGCAGGGGCGGAACACCATATATTTT.

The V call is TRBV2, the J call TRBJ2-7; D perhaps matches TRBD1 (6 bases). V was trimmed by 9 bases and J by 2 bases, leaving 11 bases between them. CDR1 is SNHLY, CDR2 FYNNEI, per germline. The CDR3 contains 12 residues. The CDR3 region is CASNREPYEQYF. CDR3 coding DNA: TGTGCCAGTAACAGGGAACCCTACGAGCAGTACTTC.

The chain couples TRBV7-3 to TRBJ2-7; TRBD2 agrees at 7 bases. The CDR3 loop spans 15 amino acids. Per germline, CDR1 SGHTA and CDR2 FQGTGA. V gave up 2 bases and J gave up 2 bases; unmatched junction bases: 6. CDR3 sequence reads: CASSLGGGLAYEQYF. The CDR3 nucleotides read TGTGCCAGCAGCTTAGGGGGAGGGCTAGCCTACGAGCAGTACTTC.

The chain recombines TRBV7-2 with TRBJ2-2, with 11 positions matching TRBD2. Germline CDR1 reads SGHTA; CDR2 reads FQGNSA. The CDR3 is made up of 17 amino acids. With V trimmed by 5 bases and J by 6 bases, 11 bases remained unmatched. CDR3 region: CASSQALYSGGAGELFF. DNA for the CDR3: TGTGCCAGCAGCCAGGCGCTGTATAGCGGGGGGGCCGGGGAGCTGTTTTTT.